This T cell receptor beta chain was sequenced for a study of T cells in Graves' hyperthyroidism and ophthalmopathy. Study results and limitations: Separating ophthalmopathy from stable hyperthyroidism was achieved by a 13 V-J model. Most thyroid-expanded clonotypes above 0.001 were also found in blood.

Germline CDR1 KGHSH, CDR2 LQKENI. This CDR3 region has 15 residues. V was cut by 2 bases and J by 0 bases, with 9 bases left in between. This clonotype was recorded many times. The antigen is undetermined. Amplification yielded TCR beta CDR3 regions, with RNA transcripts as the source. The study used the HTBI primer set for a first-round RT-PCR of the TCR CDR3. TCRdb processed the multiplex PCR reads anew with MiXCR; each CDR3 protein has one entry. The sample lists 350,000 or so distinct CDR3 sequences, roughly 21% seen once, with over 40% in the top ten. An absence of ophthalmopathy progression within 18 months meant stable Graves' hyperthyroidism. Thyroid ultrasound, orbital computed tomography, clinical symptoms, and serum thyroxine and TRAb underpinned diagnoses.

This TCR derives from a woman in her forties or fifties with Graves' hyperthyroidism. The material sequenced was blood. The chain has TRBV18 and TRBJ2-3; possible D gene TRBD2, 6 bases. CDR3 in DNA: TGTGCCAGCTCACCATCGGGGGAAAGCACAGATACGCAGTATTTT. Translated, it gives CASSPSGESTDTQYF. Drawing the rest from reference TRBV18 and TRBJ2-3, the complete variable domain is NAGVMQNPRHLVRRRGQEARLRCSPMKGHSHVYWYRQLPEEGLKFMVYLQKENIIDESGMPKERFSAEFPKEGPSILRIQQVVRGDSAAYFCASSPSGESTDTQYFGPGTRLTVL.